This T cell receptor (beta chain) was sequenced in a study of molecular identifiers for immune sequencing clone quantification. Across the whole study: Four portions were sequenced after RNA from about 20,000 or 100,000 naive CD8 cells was split five ways in replicates.

Libraries of naive CD8 cells were prepared from around 20,000 to 990,000 sorted cells using 10%, 30% or 50% RNA. Sorting selected naive CD8 T cells with a CD8+CD4-CCR7+CD45RA+ phenotype. TCRdb processed the PCR reads anew with MiXCR; each CDR3 protein has one entry. The sample gives 400,000 to 600,000 distinct CDR3 sequences, 25% of which show up once; just over 0.75% is in the top ten. J gave up 7 bases and V 3 bases, and 4 bases lay outside the gene matches. This CDR3 is 14 amino acids long. This clonotype was counted ten times or more. This TCR was recovered from a human donor in good health. Some libraries in this study had Jurkat cell RNA spiked in. The chain couples TRBV12-3 or TRBV12-4 to TRBJ2-7; 12 nucleotides line up with TRBD2. The sample consisted of naive CD8+ T cells from blood, with Jurkat cell RNA spiked in. Described subset: FACS-sorted CD8+CD4-CCR7+CD45RA+ naive T cells. The CDR3 here is CASSFLAGGPEQYF. In DNA, the CDR3 is TGTGCCAGCAGTTTTCTAGCGGGAGGGCCTGAGCAGTACTTC.